This TCR beta chain was recorded in a study of T-cell memory formation after mild COVID-19. Germline V gene sequence: CDR1 SGHRS, CDR2 YFSETQ. Trimming took 3 bases from V and 11 from J; bases not matched to a gene: 3. The CDR3 has 12 residues. In regard to this clonotype: Its specificity is not known.

TCRdb independently ran MiXCR on the 5' RACE reads; one entry per CDR3 protein. The table shows approximately 450,000 distinct CDR3 sequences, with about 18% occurring only once. Study results and caveats: Memory from before infection featured some responding clones, which suggests cross-reactive memory joined.

Sequences were obtained from PBMCs or a T cell subset sorted from them (not recorded which). This clonotype was obtained from an adult woman who had mild COVID-19 (a few samples of this study predate the infection). Cell type and time point are not known. The V gene is TRBV5-1, the J gene TRBJ2-3; TRBD2 agrees at 10 bases. In nucleotides, the CDR3 is TGCGCCAGCAGCTCGTCTAGCGGGAGGCAGTATTTT. Translation: CASSSSSGRQYF.